A selection of T cell receptor beta chains follows, all from one sample in a study of T-cell reconstitution after alpha-beta-depleted transplantation in children. TCRdb independently ran MiXCR on the PCR reads; one entry per CDR3 protein. The table shows around 960,000 distinct CDR3 sequences, with roughly 31% occurring only once. The sequenced sample was PBMCs, mostly from graft donor cells, obtained 360 days after TCRalphabeta/CD19-depleted stem cell transplant. These receptors were taken from a boy under three years old who had a stem cell transplant for SCID, so the T cells may come from the graft donor. Each CDR3 is given with its conserved first and last residue. The D gene is left open where the match is weak. Expanded clones get a size class; other rows say once, few or many, or leave the size out.

>NA|TRBV5-1|TRBD1|TRBJ2-5
CASRGGQGWQETQYF
TGCGCCAGCAGAGGCGGACAGGGCTGGCAAGAGACCCAGTACTTC
>few|TRBV7-9|TRBD1|TRBJ2-7
CASSHPGQTYEQYF
TGTGCCAGCAGCCACCCGGGACAGACCTACGAGCAGTACTTC
>NA|TRBV10-3|NA|TRBJ1-1
CAISGTTGMNTEAFF
TGTGCCATCAGTGGCACGACAGGAATGAACACTGAAGCTTTCTTT
>NA|TRBV6-1|TRBD1|TRBJ2-1
CASSDRDRVLDEQFF
TGTGCCAGCAGTGACCGGGACAGGGTCTTGGATGAGCAGTTCTTC
>NA|TRBV10-3|NA|TRBJ1-5
CAIRPDGSNQPQHF
TGTGCCATCAGACCCGACGGAAGCAATCAGCCCCAGCATTTT
>NA|TRBV9|TRBD2|TRBJ2-3
CASSPLEGGGDTQYF
TGTGCCAGCAGCCCCCTGGAGGGCGGGGGAGATACGCAGTATTTT
>NA|TRBV5-1|TRBD1|TRBJ2-1
CASTITGVLNEQFF
TGCGCCAGCACCATTACAGGGGTTTTAAATGAGCAGTTCTTC
>NA|TRBV12-3/TRBV12-4|NA|TRBJ1-2
CASRATGLYGYTF
TGTGCCAGCAGAGCGACAGGTCTCTATGGCTACACCTTC
>NA|TRBV12-3/TRBV12-4|TRBD2|TRBJ2-2
CASSVGTHGTSRAGELFF
TGTGCCAGCAGTGTAGGGACTCATGGGACTAGTAGAGCCGGGGAGCTGTTTTTT
>NA|TRBV5-1|NA|TRBJ1-5
CASSLDGGGSNQPQHF
TGCGCCAGCAGCTTGGATGGGGGAGGGAGCAATCAGCCCCAGCATTTT
>NA|TRBV20-1|NA|TRBJ2-3
CSARDPGLGTDTQYF
TGCAGTGCTAGGGACCCAGGGTTAGGGACAGATACGCAGTATTTT
>NA|TRBV12-3/TRBV12-4|NA|TRBJ2-1
CASSNLLGTYNEQFF
TGTGCCAGCAGCAATCTACTAGGCACATACAATGAGCAGTTCTTC
>few|TRBV12-3/TRBV12-4|NA|TRBJ2-5
CASSLVSTGRTQYF
TGTGCCAGCAGTTTAGTGTCCACGGGAAGGACCCAGTACTTC
>few|TRBV10-3|NA|TRBJ2-5
CAISEMGDQETQYF
TGTGCCATCAGTGAGATGGGGGATCAAGAGACCCAGTACTTC
>few|TRBV12-3/TRBV12-4|NA|TRBJ2-3
CASRLRAGFADTQYF
TGTGCCAGCAGGTTGAGGGCAGGTTTCGCAGATACGCAGTATTTT
>once|TRBV28|NA|TRBJ2-7
CASTSGTTSHEQYF
TGTGCCAGCACCTCAGGAACCACTAGCCACGAGCAGTACTTC
>NA|TRBV12-3/TRBV12-4|TRBD1|TRBJ2-1
CASSLRQGYEQFF
TGTGCCAGCAGTTTACGACAGGGGTATGAGCAGTTCTTC
>few|TRBV4-2|TRBD2|TRBJ2-5
CASSQLLAGGTKETQYF
TGTGCCAGCAGCCAGTTACTAGCGGGGGGGACAAAAGAGACCCAGTACTTC
>few|TRBV6-2/TRBV6-3|NA|TRBJ1-4
CASSYERGRASPQTNEKLFF
TGTGCCAGCAGTTATGAAAGGGGACGGGCTTCGCCACAAACTAATGAAAAACTGTTTTTT
>NA|TRBV2|TRBD1|TRBJ2-7
CASRGDRGGSYEQYF
TGTGCCAGCAGGGGTGACAGGGGAGGATCCTACGAGCAGTACTTC
>NA|TRBV19|NA|TRBJ1-4
CASLSSAVRKLFF
TGTGCCAGTCTCTCGTCCGCCGTTCGGAAACTGTTTTTT
>few|TRBV27|NA|TRBJ2-1
CASSYQPSGQRSSYNEQFF
TGTGCCAGCAGTTACCAACCCTCCGGACAGCGGAGCTCCTACAATGAGCAGTTCTTC
>few|TRBV27|TRBD2|TRBJ2-7
CASSLKGGTSGTYEQYF
TGTGCCAGCAGTTTAAAGGGCGGGACTAGCGGGACCTACGAGCAGTACTTC
>NA|TRBV5-1|TRBD2|TRBJ2-3
CASSWTVLAGSTDTEYF
TGCGCCAGCAGCTGGACGGTTCTAGCGGGGTCCACAGATACGGAGTATTTT
>many|TRBV27|NA|TRBJ1-4
CASSLRRSTNEKLFF
TGTGCCAGCAGTTTAAGGCGCTCAACTAATGAAAAACTGTTTTTT
>many|TRBV12-3/TRBV12-4|TRBD2|TRBJ2-1
CASSSRLAGYNEQFF
TGTGCCAGCAGTTCTCGACTAGCGGGGTACAATGAGCAGTTCTTC
>NA|TRBV20-1|NA|TRBJ1-1
CSATTGFAGTEAFF
TGCAGTGCTACAACAGGGTTTGCGGGCACTGAAGCTTTCTTT
>NA|TRBV3-1|NA|TRBJ2-5
CASSQESPTQYF
TGTGCCAGCAGCCAAGAATCCCCGACCCAGTACTTC
>NA|TRBV7-2|TRBD1|TRBJ2-5
CASSLEGTGKETQYF
TGTGCCAGCAGCTTAGAGGGGACAGGGAAAGAGACCCAGTACTTC
>many|TRBV27|NA|TRBJ2-7
CASSLFGGPPYEQYF
TGTGCCAGCAGTTTATTTGGGGGACCGCCCTACGAGCAGTACTTC
>NA|TRBV5-1|TRBD1|TRBJ2-5
CASSLTPGTAGGETQYF
TGCGCCAGCAGCTTGACCCCGGGGACAGCCGGAGGAGAGACCCAGTACTTC
>many|TRBV10-2|NA|TRBJ2-3
CASKRVLTDTQYF
TGCGCCAGCAAAAGGGTCCTCACAGATACGCAGTATTTT
>NA|TRBV20-1|NA|TRBJ1-1
CSARLFTEAFF
TGCAGTGCTCGGTTGTTCACTGAAGCTTTCTTT
>NA|TRBV5-1|NA|TRBJ2-4
CASSLRVGTNAKNIQYF
TGCGCCAGCAGCTTGAGGGTCGGGACAAATGCCAAAAACATTCAGTACTTC
>NA|TRBV4-2|NA|TRBJ1-5
CASSQGKMGGNQPQHF
TGTGCCAGCAGCCAAGGCAAAATGGGAGGCAATCAGCCCCAGCATTTT
>NA|TRBV20-1|NA|TRBJ2-7
CSASRDPYEQYF
TGCAGTGCTAGCCGGGACCCCTACGAGCAGTACTTC
>NA|TRBV5-5|NA|TRBJ2-1
CASSPRVGTGNEQFF
TGTGCCAGCAGCCCGCGGGTAGGGACGGGGAATGAGCAGTTCTTC
>NA|TRBV28|NA|TRBJ2-1
CASSLSSEEVNEQFF
TGTGCCAGCAGTTTGTCCAGTGAGGAGGTCAATGAGCAGTTCTTC
>NA|TRBV12-3/TRBV12-4|TRBD2|TRBJ2-7
CASSPSGGGVSYEQYF
TGTGCCAGCAGTCCGTCAGGCGGGGGTGTCTCCTACGAGCAGTACTTC
>NA|TRBV11-1|NA|TRBJ2-3
CASSLGNLRGHSTDTQYF
TGTGCCAGCAGCTTAGGGAACCTCAGGGGCCATAGCACAGATACGCAGTATTTT
>NA|TRBV12-3/TRBV12-4|TRBD2|TRBJ2-5
CASSLGRLARPQETQYF
TGTGCCAGCAGTTTGGGCCGACTAGCGAGACCCCAAGAGACCCAGTACTTC
>many|TRBV10-3|NA|TRBJ1-1
CAISERKSMNTEAFF
TGTGCCATCAGTGAAAGGAAATCTATGAACACTGAAGCTTTCTTT
>NA|TRBV5-1|NA|TRBJ2-5
CASSLNLAATQYF
TGCGCCAGCAGCTTGAATCTGGCGGCGACCCAGTACTTC
>NA|TRBV11-2|NA|TRBJ2-3
CASSQRSALRTDTQYF
TGTGCCAGCAGTCAAAGGTCGGCCCTCCGCACAGATACGCAGTATTTT
>few|TRBV2|NA|TRBJ2-7
CASFRMRDWDEQYF
TGTGCCAGCTTTCGCATGAGGGATTGGGACGAGCAGTACTTC
>NA|TRBV5-1|NA|TRBJ2-3
CASSQSFRDPTPDTQYF
TGCGCCAGCAGCCAATCCTTCCGGGACCCAACTCCAGATACGCAGTATTTT
>NA|TRBV20-1|TRBD2|TRBJ2-3
CSAIPGLVLANTQYF
TGCAGTGCTATTCCCGGACTAGTCCTTGCCAATACGCAGTATTTT
>few|TRBV12-3/TRBV12-4|TRBD2|TRBJ2-2
CASSPGLVAGELFF
TGTGCCAGCAGTCCGGGACTAGTTGCCGGGGAGCTGTTTTTT
>NA|TRBV5-1|NA|TRBJ2-1
CASSLSGTPNNEQFF
TGCGCCAGCAGCCTATCCGGGACCCCGAACAATGAGCAGTTCTTC